Listed here are 8 T cell receptor beta chains from one sample, sequenced in a study of monozygotic twins with inflammatory bowel disease. Following a re-call of the 5' RACE reads, TCRdb has one entry per CDR3 protein and lacks DNA. The sample has fewer than 550,000 distinct CDR3 sequences. The source material was blood. The receptor source for this set is a human donor with ulcerative colitis or Crohn's disease, or a healthy co-twin of an affected twin (not recorded which).

This rearrangement joins TRBV20-1 to TRBJ1-1; TCRdb proposes TRBD1, but this gene call is untestable without DNA. CDR3 length: 13 amino acids. Germline V lookup: CDR1 DFQATT, CDR2 SNEGSKA (reference sequence). The CDR3 loop reads CSAAGGPNTEAFF.

The chain joins TRBV20-1 to TRBJ2-1; TCRdb's D call, TRBD2, is unchecked because there is no DNA. The CDR3 is 14 residues long. CDR1 and CDR2 from the germline V gene are DFQATT and SNEGSKA (reference sequence). The chain's CDR3 is CSAGGEMSYNEQFF.

V and J are TRBV18 and TRBJ2-6; TCRdb's assignment of TRBD2 cannot be checked, as there is no DNA. The CDR3 loop spans 18 amino acids. Germline CDR1 KGHSH, CDR2 LQKENI. This CDR3 is CASSPISGSGSGANVLTF. Variable domain in full (rest from reference TRBV18 and TRBJ2-6): NAGVMQNPRHLVRRRGQEARLRCSPMKGHSHVYWYRQLPEEGLKFMVYLQKENIIDESGMPKERFSAEFPKEGPSILRIQQVVRGDSAAYFCASSPISGSGSGANVLTFGAGSRLTVL.

V usage is TRBV28 and J usage is TRBJ1-5. This CDR3 has 12 amino acids. Germline values: CDR1 MDHEN, CDR2 SYDVKM. The CDR3 reads CASSGTHQPQHF.

CDR3 loop: CASSFENRVKETQYF. The chain has TRBV5-1 and TRBJ2-5; with no DNA, the TCRdb D assignment of TRBD1 cannot be verified. The CDR3 is 15 residues long. In germline, CDR1 is SGHRS, CDR2 YFSETQ.

This chain uses TRBV4-3 with TRBJ2-1; the D call of TRBD1 rests on TCRdb alone, since no DNA is present to check it. CDR3 size: 17 residues. The V gene's germline CDR1 is LGHNA and CDR2 YSLEER. The CDR3 spells CASSQLSGLGNYNEQFF.

The CDR3 loop reads CASSSRRASYNEQFF. The chain carries TRBV6-5 and TRBJ2-1. This CDR3 is 15 amino acids long. The germline gives CDR1 MNHEY, CDR2 SVGAGI.

This chain connects TRBV28 to TRBJ2-5; TCRdb lists TRBD2, though no DNA is available to test this call. CDR1 is MDHEN and CDR2 is SYDVKM in the germline V gene. This CDR3 comprises 19 residues. This CDR3 is CASSYPGGVTSGRAETQYF.